One and the same sample provided the 9 T cell receptor beta chains below, sequenced in a study of CD8+ T cells in alopecia areata. Treatment of the sample: oral pan-JAK inhibitor, 5-10 mg twice daily. Isolated RNA was reverse transcribed into cDNA used as the sequencing template. This table comes from immunoSEQ multiplex PCR, and its TCRdb copy is limited to in-frame clones, with some not included. The repertoire has around 190,000 clones, 60% of them found once; the top ten carry 1%. The sample consisted of CD4+ T cells sorted from blood, taken at week 24, from a patient treated with tofacitinib. These receptors were obtained from a human donor with alopecia areata.

The chain has TRBV29-1 and TRBJ1-5, with 11 bases aligning to TRBD1. The CDR3 is made up of 17 amino acids. Germline loops: CDR1 SQVTM, CDR2 ANQGSEA. Trimming removed 4 bases from V and 2 bases from J; junction bases left unmatched: 10. In nucleotides, the CDR3 is TGCAGCGTTGTGACCGGACAGGGGGCTTACGGCAATCAGCCCCAGCATTTT. Translation gives CSVVTGQGAYGNQPQHF.

The rearrangement links TRBV5-1 to TRBJ2-1; D gene uncertain. The CDR3 sequence is 14 residues long. Trimming pared 0 bases from V and 6 bases from J, leaving 10 bases between. Germline V lookup: CDR1 SGHRS, CDR2 YFSETQ. This chain's CDR3 is CASSLGTNLNEQFF. In nucleotides, the CDR3 is TGCGCCAGCAGCTTGGGTACGAACCTCAATGAGCAGTTCTTC.

This sequence joins TRBV29-1 and TRBJ1-1, with D possibly TRBD1 on 5 matching bases. Germline values: CDR1 SQVTM, CDR2 ANQGSEA. Trimming left V 3 bases short and J 2 bases short, with 10 bases between. There are 13 residues in the CDR3. CDR3: CSVDRGTNTEAFF. Here the CDR3 DNA reads TGCAGCGTTGACCGGGGGACCAACACTGAAGCTTTCTTT.

This clone came up a few times. The chain employs TRBV27 and TRBJ2-1; no firm D call. The CDR3 has 12 residues. Germline V gene sequence: CDR1 MNHEY, CDR2 SMNVEV (reference sequence). CDR3: CDRSWARNEQFF. The CDR3 DNA sequence: TGTGACCGATCTTGGGCCAGGAATGAGCAGTTCTTC.

The rearrangement uses TRBV30 and TRBJ1-3, with 7 nucleotides matching TRBD1. Trimming at V came to 4 bases and at J to 9 bases, leaving 3 bases not matched to a gene. The CDR3 covers 11 residues. Germline CDR1 and CDR2: GTSNPN and SVGIG (reference sequence). The chain's CDR3 is CAWTTGATIYF. Here the CDR3 DNA reads TGTGCCTGGACAACAGGGGCCACCATATATTTT.

The V and J genes are TRBV11-2 and TRBJ2-7, with D tentatively TRBD2 (5 bases). CDR1 and CDR2 (germline): SGHAT, FQNNGV. Trimming removed 8 bases from V and 0 bases from J, with 8 bases in between. The CDR3 covers 12 residues. The CDR3 loop is CASGRHSYEQYF. CDR3 DNA: TGTGCCAGCGGGAGACACTCCTACGAGCAGTACTTC.

The chain joins TRBV29-1 to TRBJ1-1; 9 nucleotides align to TRBD1. J lost 0 bases, V lost 2 bases, and 4 bases had no gene match. Germline values: CDR1 SQVTM, CDR2 ANQGSEA. The CDR3 runs 15 residues. Here the CDR3 reads CSVERGQGMNTEAFF. Here the CDR3 DNA reads TGCAGCGTTGAAAGGGGACAGGGAATGAACACTGAAGCTTTCTTT. The variable domain in full, with the rest retrieved from reference TRBV29-1 and TRBJ1-1, is SAVISQKPSRDICQRGTSLTIQCQVDSQVTMMFWYRQQPGQSLTLIATANQGSEATYESGFVIDKFPISRPNLTFSTLTVSNMSPEDSSIYLCSVERGQGMNTEAFFGQGTRLTVV.

This clone was seen a handful of times. The chain has TRBV9 and TRBJ2-6; D is uncertain. Between the trimmed V and J ends, which lost 0 bases and 4 bases, there was a span of 5 bases. The CDR3 has 14 residues. Germline V lookup: CDR1 SGDLS, CDR2 YYNGEE. The DNA of the CDR3 is TGTGCCAGCAGCGTAGCTCTGGGGGCCAACGTCCTGACTTTC. Translating it yields CASSVALGANVLTF.

V usage is TRBV7-9 and J usage is TRBJ2-7; a weak D match, TRBD1 (5 bases). Trimming stripped 5 bases from V and 2 bases from J, with 19 bases between. The CDR3 sequence is 16 residues long. Germline values: CDR1 SEHNR, CDR2 FQNEAQ (reference sequence). The CDR3 coding sequence is TGTGCCAGCAGCCCCCCCAAAAGGGGCTCCACCTACGAGCAGTACTTC. This gives the protein CASSPPKRGSTYEQYF.